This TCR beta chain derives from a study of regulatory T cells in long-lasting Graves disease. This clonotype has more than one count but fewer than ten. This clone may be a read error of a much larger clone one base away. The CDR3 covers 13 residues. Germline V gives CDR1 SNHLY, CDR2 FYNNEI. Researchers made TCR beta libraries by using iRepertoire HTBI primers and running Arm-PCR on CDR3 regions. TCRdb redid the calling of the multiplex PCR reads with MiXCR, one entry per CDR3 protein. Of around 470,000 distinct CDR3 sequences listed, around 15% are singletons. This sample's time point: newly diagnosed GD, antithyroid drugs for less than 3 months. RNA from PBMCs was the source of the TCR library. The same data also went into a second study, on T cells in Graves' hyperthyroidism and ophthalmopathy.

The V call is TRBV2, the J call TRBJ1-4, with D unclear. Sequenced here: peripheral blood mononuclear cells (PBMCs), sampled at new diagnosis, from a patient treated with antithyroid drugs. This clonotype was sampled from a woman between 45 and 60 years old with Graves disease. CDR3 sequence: CASSGAGNETLFF. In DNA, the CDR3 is TGTGCCAGCAGTGGAGCCGGGAATGAAACACTGTTTTTT.